These T cell receptor beta chains were read from a single sample in a study of human versus mouse CDR3 diversity and MHC coevolution. Only in-frame clones appear in the TCRdb table, and some are missing; sequencing was by immunoSEQ multiplex PCR. Of 45,000 to 75,000 clones listed, around 94% are singletons. Sample: naive CD4+ T cells from blood. The receptor set was obtained from a person in their sixties or seventies in good health. CDR3s include the opening cysteine and the closing phenylalanine or tryptophan. The order of the fields is V gene, clone size, D gene, J gene, CDR3 protein, CDR3 DNA. The D gene is left open where the match is weak. Clone size is not always given. Where it is, it says once, few, many or a class for expanded clones.

>TRBV5-4|.|.|TRBJ1-3
CASRLFGGNTIYF
TGTGCCAGCAGACTCTTCGGGGGAAACACCATATATTTT
>TRBV10-1|few|.|TRBJ2-2
CASSESPFRELFF
TGCGCCAGCAGTGAGTCCCCTTTCCGGGAGCTGTTTTTT
>TRBV18|.|.|TRBJ2-2
CASSPTSGGNTGELFF
TGTGCCAGCTCACCAACTTCCGGAGGAAACACCGGGGAGCTGTTTTTT
>TRBV10-1|.|.|TRBJ2-3
CASSDPSADTQYF
TGCGCCAGCAGTGACCCTAGCGCAGATACGCAGTATTTT
>TRBV4-2|once|.|TRBJ2-7
CASSPTWTDSSYEQYF
TGTGCCAGCAGCCCAACGTGGACGGACAGCTCCTACGAGCAGTACTTC
>TRBV19|.|TRBD2|TRBJ2-5
CATARLGEGKRETQYF
TGTGCCACCGCGCGGTTGGGGGAGGGGAAAAGGGAGACCCAGTACTTC
>TRBV15|.|TRBD1|TRBJ2-3
CATSRVGTGTDTQYF
TGTGCCACCAGCAGAGTTGGGACAGGGACAGATACGCAGTATTTT
>TRBV6-6|.|.|TRBJ1-1
CASSPGTGNTEAFF
TGTGCCAGCAGCCCCGGGACTGGGAACACTGAAGCTTTCTTT
>TRBV29-1|.|TRBD2|TRBJ2-5
CSVQTGTRETQYF
TGCAGCGTCCAAACCGGGACTAGAGAGACCCAGTACTTC
>TRBV19|.|.|TRBJ2-1
CASSRTLPGAPRNEQFF
TGTGCCAGTAGTCGAACCCTACCGGGAGCCCCCCGGAATGAGCAGTTCTTC
>TRBV25-1|.|.|TRBJ1-2
CASSTRGIFGGYTF
TGTGCCAGCAGTACCAGGGGTATATTTGGTGGCTACACCTTC
>TRBV28|.|.|TRBJ2-7
CASSLQGSYEQYF
TGTGCCAGCAGTTTGCAGGGGAGCTACGAGCAGTACTTC
>TRBV30|.|TRBD1|TRBJ1-1
CARTGQLNTEAFF
TGTGCCAGAACGGGACAGCTGAACACTGAAGCTTTCTTT
>TRBV5-4|.|TRBD2|TRBJ2-1
CASSPPRRENNEQFF
TGTGCCAGCAGCCCGCCGCGGCGGGAGAACAATGAGCAGTTCTTC
>TRBV7-6|.|.|TRBJ2-5
CASSTGVQIQETQYF
TGTGCCAGCAGCACCGGGGTACAGATCCAAGAGACCCAGTACTTC
>TRBV4-1|once|.|TRBJ1-5
CASSQDPGQPNQPQHF
TGCGCCAGCAGCCAAGATCCCGGACAGCCCAATCAGCCCCAGCATTTT
>TRBV29-1|.|TRBD2|TRBJ2-3
CSGRLAGGGTDTQYF
TGCAGCGGGCGACTAGCGGGAGGAGGCACAGATACGCAGTATTTT
>TRBV6-5|.|.|TRBJ2-1
CASSYSSLAPNEQFF
TGTGCCAGCAGTTACTCGAGTTTAGCGCCCAATGAGCAGTTCTTC
>TRBV19|.|TRBD1|TRBJ1-5
CASSATGGNQPQHF
TGTGCCAGTAGTGCTACAGGGGGCAATCAGCCCCAGCATTTT
>TRBV19|.|TRBD1|TRBJ2-5
CASSTGTGGRHETQYF
TGTGCCAGTAGTACCGGGACAGGAGGTAGGCACGAGACCCAGTACTTC
>TRBV29-1|.|TRBD1|TRBJ2-2
CSAKGTGNTGELFF
TGCAGCGCTAAAGGGACAGGGAACACCGGGGAGCTGTTTTTT
>TRBV6-4|.|.|TRBJ1-2
CASSDIDGTGYTF
TGTGCCAGCAGTGACATAGATGGTACTGGCTACACCTTC
>TRBV5-1|.|.|TRBJ2-3
CASSLYRTTIVSGATDTQYF
TGCGCCAGCAGCTTGTATAGGACAACCATCGTCTCTGGGGCCACAGATACGCAGTATTTT
>TRBV19|.|.|TRBJ1-4
CASSIIWREKLFF
TGTGCCAGTAGTATAATCTGGAGAGAAAAACTGTTTTTT
>TRBV18|.|.|TRBJ2-3
CASSHGQPTDTQYF
TGTGCCAGCTCACACGGACAGCCCACAGATACGCAGTATTTT
>TRBV11-3|.|TRBD1|TRBJ2-7
CAIQKQGGNEQYF
TGTGCCATTCAGAAACAGGGGGGCAACGAGCAGTACTTC
>TRBV5-6|.|TRBD1|TRBJ2-2
CASSYGTGRTGELFF
TGTGCCAGCAGCTACGGGACAGGCCGCACCGGGGAGCTGTTTTTT
>TRBV4-2|.|TRBD1|TRBJ2-5
CASSQDARTGETQYF
TGTGCCAGCAGCCAAGACGCCCGGACAGGGGAGACCCAGTACTTC
>TRBV19|.|TRBD1|TRBJ2-5
CASSISDRGNQETQYF
TGTGCCAGTAGTATTTCGGACAGGGGAAACCAAGAGACCCAGTACTTC
>TRBV7-3|.|TRBD2|TRBJ2-1
CASSPWGLGGINEQFF
TGTGCCAGCAGCCCGTGGGGACTAGGAGGTATCAATGAGCAGTTCTTC
>TRBV27|.|.|TRBJ1-5
CASSPGGRRSPQHF
TGTGCCAGCAGTCCCGGGGGTCGCCGCTCGCCCCAGCATTTT
>TRBV15|.|TRBD2|TRBJ2-2
CATSSPGASGRALGGELFF
TGTGCCACCAGCAGCCCCGGGGCTAGCGGGAGGGCCTTGGGCGGGGAGCTGTTTTTT
>TRBV7-3|.|TRBD1|TRBJ1-1
CASSLTGTGWTEAFF
TGTGCCAGCAGCTTAACGGGGACAGGGTGGACTGAAGCTTTCTTT
>TRBV10-3|.|TRBD2|TRBJ2-1
CAIRGLAGPYNEQFF
TGTGCCATCAGAGGACTAGCGGGGCCCTACAATGAGCAGTTCTTC
>TRBV19|.|TRBD1|TRBJ2-7
CASSSIVPGQGSYEQYF
TGTGCCAGTAGCAGTATAGTCCCTGGACAGGGCTCCTACGAGCAGTACTTC
>TRBV2|.|TRBD1|TRBJ2-4
CASSLDRVIQYF
TGTGCCAGCAGTCTGGACAGGGTAATTCAGTACTTC
>TRBV29-1|.|.|TRBJ1-2
CSVDRQEVAHTF
TGCAGCGTTGATCGGCAGGAGGTCGCGCACACCTTC
>TRBV5-1|.|TRBD1|TRBJ1-1
CASSAHDRGTMNTEAFF
TGCGCCAGCAGCGCGCACGACAGGGGTACTATGAACACTGAAGCTTTCTTT
>TRBV29-1|.|TRBD2|TRBJ2-2
CSVHTSGSSTGELFF
TGCAGCGTTCACACTAGCGGGAGTTCAACCGGGGAGCTGTTTTTT
>TRBV7-2|.|TRBD1|TRBJ1-2
CASSLTGGARGYTF
TGTGCCAGCAGCTTGACAGGGGGGGCTCGGGGCTACACCTTC
>TRBV6-1|.|TRBD2|TRBJ2-7
CASSEPEGGSGFTYEQYF
TGTGCCAGCAGTGAACCCGAGGGAGGGAGCGGGTTTACCTACGAGCAGTACTTC
>TRBV5-1|.|TRBD1|TRBJ2-2
CASSSNTQGATGELFF
TGCGCCAGCAGCTCAAACACACAGGGGGCCACCGGGGAGCTGTTTTTT
>TRBV7-9|.|TRBD1|TRBJ2-3
CASSWLTGGTDTQYF
TGTGCCAGCAGCTGGTTGACAGGGGGCACAGATACGCAGTATTTT
>TRBV10-2|.|TRBD2|TRBJ2-1
CASRLAGVGGGQFF
TGCGCCAGCAGACTAGCGGGAGTTGGAGGAGGGCAGTTCTTC
>TRBV11-2|.|.|TRBJ2-7
CASSASYEQYF
TGTGCCAGCAGCGCGTCCTACGAGCAGTACTTC
>TRBV29-1|.|TRBD1|TRBJ1-4
CSVKPGTGISDEKLFF
TGCAGCGTTAAACCCGGGACAGGGATCTCGGATGAAAAACTGTTTTTT
>TRBV19|once|.|TRBJ2-6
CASKAGAIANVLTF
TGTGCCAGTAAGGCAGGGGCAATAGCCAACGTCCTGACTTTC
>TRBV5-1|few|TRBD2|TRBJ2-7
CASSWTSGNYEQYF
TGCGCCAGCAGCTGGACTAGCGGAAACTACGAGCAGTACTTC
>TRBV5-1|.|.|TRBJ2-7
CASSTGTSTYEQYF
TGCGCCAGCAGTACCGGGACTTCAACCTACGAGCAGTACTTC
>TRBV9|.|TRBD1|TRBJ1-5
CASSPLTGEDQPQHF
TGTGCCAGCAGCCCATTGACAGGGGAGGATCAGCCCCAGCATTTT
>TRBV5-4|.|TRBD2|TRBJ2-1
CASSPTSGNSPLQWFF
TGTGCCAGCAGCCCTACTAGCGGGAACTCCCCCCTCCAGTGGTTCTTC
>TRBV5-1|.|TRBD2|TRBJ2-7
CASSLLTGGAAQEQYF
TGCGCCAGCAGCTTGCTGACGGGGGGGGCCGCCCAGGAGCAGTACTTC
>TRBV5-4|.|TRBD2|TRBJ2-3
CASSLGGGALTDTQYF
TGTGCCAGCAGCTTGGGGGGAGGGGCGCTTACGGATACGCAGTATTTT
>TRBV5-1|.|TRBD2|TRBJ2-3
CASSFWSGRSDTQYF
TGCGCCAGCAGCTTTTGGAGCGGGAGGTCAGATACGCAGTATTTT